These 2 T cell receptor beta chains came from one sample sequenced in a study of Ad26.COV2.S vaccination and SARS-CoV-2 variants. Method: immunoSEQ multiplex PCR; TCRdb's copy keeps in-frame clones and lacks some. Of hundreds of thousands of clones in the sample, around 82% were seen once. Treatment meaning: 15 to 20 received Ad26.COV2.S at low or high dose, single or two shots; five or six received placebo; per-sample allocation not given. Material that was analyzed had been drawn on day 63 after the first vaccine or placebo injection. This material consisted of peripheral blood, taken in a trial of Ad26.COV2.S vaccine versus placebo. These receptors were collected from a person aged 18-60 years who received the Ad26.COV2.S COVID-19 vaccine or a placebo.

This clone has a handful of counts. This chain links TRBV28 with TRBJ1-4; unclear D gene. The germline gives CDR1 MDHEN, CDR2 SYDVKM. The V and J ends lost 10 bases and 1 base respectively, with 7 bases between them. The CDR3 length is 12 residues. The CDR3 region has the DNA TGTGCCAACATACGAACTAATGAAAAACTGTTTTTT. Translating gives CANIRTNEKLFF.

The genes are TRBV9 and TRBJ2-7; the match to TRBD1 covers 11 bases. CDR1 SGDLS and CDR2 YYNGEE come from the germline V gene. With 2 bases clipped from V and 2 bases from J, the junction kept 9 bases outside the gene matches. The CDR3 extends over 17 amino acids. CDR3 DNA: TGTGCCAGCAGCGTTCACCCCGGGACAGGGGGACCCTACGAGCAGTACTTC. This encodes CASSVHPGTGGPYEQYF. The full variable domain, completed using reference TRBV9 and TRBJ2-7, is DSGVTQTPKHLITATGQRVTLRCSPRSGDLSVYWYQQSLDQGLQFLIQYYNGEERAKGNILERFSAQQFPDLHSELNLSSLELGDSALYFCASSVHPGTGGPYEQYFGPGTRLTVT.